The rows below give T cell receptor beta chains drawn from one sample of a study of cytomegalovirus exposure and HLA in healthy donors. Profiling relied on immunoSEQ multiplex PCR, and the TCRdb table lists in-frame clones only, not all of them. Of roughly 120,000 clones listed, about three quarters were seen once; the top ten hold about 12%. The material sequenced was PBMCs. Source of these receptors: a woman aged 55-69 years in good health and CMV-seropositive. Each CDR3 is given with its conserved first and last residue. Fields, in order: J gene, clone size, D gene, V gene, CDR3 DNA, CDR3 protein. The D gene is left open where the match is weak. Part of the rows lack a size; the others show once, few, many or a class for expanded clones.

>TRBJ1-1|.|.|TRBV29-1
TGCGGTACCCCAGGGCTCGGCAGGCGTAACACTGAAGCTTTCTTT
CGTPGLGRRNTEAFF
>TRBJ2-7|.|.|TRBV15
TGTGCCACCAGCGTTATCGGGGGTAGGAGGTTCTACGAGCAGTACTTC
CATSVIGGRRFYEQYF
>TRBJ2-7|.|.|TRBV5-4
TGTGCCAGCAGCTTGGTGGACAGAACCTACGAGCAGTACTTC
CASSLVDRTYEQYF
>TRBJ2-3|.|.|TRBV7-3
TGTGCCAGCAGCTTTAGCCAACCGGCTGATACGCAGTATTTT
CASSFSQPADTQYF
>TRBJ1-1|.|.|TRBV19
TGTGCCAGTAGTCCAGGGCAGGGGAAGACTGAAGCTTTCTTT
CASSPGQGKTEAFF
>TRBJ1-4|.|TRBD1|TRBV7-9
TGTGCCAGCAGCTTAGACGGGACAGGGCGTGAAAAACTGTTTTTT
CASSLDGTGREKLFF
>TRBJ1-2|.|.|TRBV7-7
TGTGCTAGCAGCTTAAATGCAGAGGATTCTAACTATGGCTACACCTTC
CASSLNAEDSNYGYTF
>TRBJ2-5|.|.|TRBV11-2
TGTGCCAGCAGCCAAATGGGGGGGCGCGGAGAGACCCAGTACTTC
CASSQMGGRGETQYF
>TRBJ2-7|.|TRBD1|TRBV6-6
TGTGCCAGCACTCGAACCGGGACAGGGGGTGCCTACGAGCAGTACTTC
CASTRTGTGGAYEQYF
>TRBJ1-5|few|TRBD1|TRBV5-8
TGTGCCAGCAGCCAGGGACAGCTTATCAATCAGCCCCAGCATTTT
CASSQGQLINQPQHF
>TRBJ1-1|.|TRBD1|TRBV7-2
TGTGCCAGCAGCTTAGATGGGACAGGGTCCACTGAAGCTTTCTTT
CASSLDGTGSTEAFF
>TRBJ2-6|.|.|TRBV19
TGTGCCAGTAGTGCGCAGGTGGCCAACGTCCTGACTTTC
CASSAQVANVLTF
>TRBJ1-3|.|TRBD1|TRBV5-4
TGTGCCAGCAGCGCTACAGGGGGCCCTGGAAACACCATATATTTT
CASSATGGPGNTIYF
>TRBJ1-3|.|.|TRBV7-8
TGTGCCAGCAGCTTAGAGTTAGGACAGGGAAACACCATATATTTT
CASSLELGQGNTIYF
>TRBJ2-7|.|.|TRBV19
TGTGCCAGTAGTATAGAGACACCGACCTACGAGCAGTACTTC
CASSIETPTYEQYF
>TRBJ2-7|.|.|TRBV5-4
TGTGCCAGCAGCTTGCGGGATCCCTACGAGCAGTACTTC
CASSLRDPYEQYF
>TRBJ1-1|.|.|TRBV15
TGTGCCACCAGAATAGGAGGGTCTAACACTGAAGCTTTCTTT
CATRIGGSNTEAFF
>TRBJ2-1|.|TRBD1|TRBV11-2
TGTGCCAGCAGCTTATACAGGGGCTCCTACAATGAGCAGTTCTTC
CASSLYRGSYNEQFF
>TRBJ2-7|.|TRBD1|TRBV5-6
TGTGCCAGCAGCTTCTTTTCCGGGACAGCGCACGAGCAGTACTTC
CASSFFSGTAHEQYF
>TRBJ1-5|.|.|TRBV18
TGTGCCAGCTCACCCCCACACCATCAGCCCCAGCATTTT
CASSPPHHQPQHF
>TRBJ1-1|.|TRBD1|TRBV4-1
TGCACCAGCAGCCAACAGACAGGCAGGGGGACTGAAGCTTTCTTT
CTSSQQTGRGTEAFF
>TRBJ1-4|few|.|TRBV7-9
TGTGCCAGCAGCGAGGCAGGGGCATATGAAAAACTGTTTTTT
CASSEAGAYEKLFF
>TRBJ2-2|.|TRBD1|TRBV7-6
TGTGCCAGCAGCTTAACTGTAACAGGGGAGACCGGGGAGCTGTTTTTT
CASSLTVTGETGELFF
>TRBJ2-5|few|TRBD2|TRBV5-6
TGTGCCAGCAGCTCACTAGCGGGGGGCCTATGGGGGGAGACCCAGTACTTC
CASSSLAGGLWGETQYF
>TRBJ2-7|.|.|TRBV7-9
TGTGCCAGCAGCTTAGAAGTGGGCTACGAGCAGTACTTC
CASSLEVGYEQYF
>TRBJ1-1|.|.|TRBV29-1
TGCAGCGTTCGTTCAGGGACAATTCTTAAAGCTTTCTTT
CSVRSGTILKAFF
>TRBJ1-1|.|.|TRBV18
TGTGCCAGCTCCGCAGATGAGGGGGTTGAAGCTTTCTTT
CASSADEGVEAFF
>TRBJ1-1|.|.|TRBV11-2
TGTGCCAGCAGCTTATCCGACACTGAAGCTTTCTTT
CASSLSDTEAFF
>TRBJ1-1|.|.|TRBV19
TGTGCCAGTAGCGCGTTCTTAGACCGGGCTGAAGCTTTCTTT
CASSAFLDRAEAFF
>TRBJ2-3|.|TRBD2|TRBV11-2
TGTGCCAGCAGCTCACCCCGGGCACTAGCGGGATCAGATACGCAGTATTTT
CASSSPRALAGSDTQYF
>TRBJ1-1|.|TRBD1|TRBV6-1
TGTGCCAGCAGCTCGGACAGGGGTCTGATCACTGAAGCTTTCTTT
CASSSDRGLITEAFF
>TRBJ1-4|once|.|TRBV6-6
TGTGCCAGCAGCCCGGGGGGGGTCTCTAATGAAAAACTGTTTTTT
CASSPGGVSNEKLFF
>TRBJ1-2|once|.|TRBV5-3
TGTGCCAGAAGCTTGGTAGCGGTAGAGAAATCAGGGAGCCAGAATAAATCTAACTATGGCTACACCTTC
CARSLVAVEKSGSQNKSNYGYTF
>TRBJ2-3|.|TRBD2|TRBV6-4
TGTGCCAGCAGTGGGACTAGCGGTAACACAGATACGCAGTATTTT
CASSGTSGNTDTQYF
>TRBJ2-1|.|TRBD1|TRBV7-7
TGTGCCAGCAGCGCCGGACAGGGAAGCTACAATGAGCAGTTCTTC
CASSAGQGSYNEQFF
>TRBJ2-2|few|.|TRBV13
TGTGCCAGCAGCTTAGGCCACGGCGGGGCGAACACCGGGGAGCTGTTTTTT
CASSLGHGGANTGELFF
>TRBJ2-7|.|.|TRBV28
TGTGCCAGCAGTCCTGGACAGACCTACGAGCAGTACTTC
CASSPGQTYEQYF
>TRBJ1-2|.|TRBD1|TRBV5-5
TGTGCCAGCAGCTTGGGTAATCGTCCCGGGACAGGGGGCCAGGACTATGGCTACACCTTC
CASSLGNRPGTGGQDYGYTF
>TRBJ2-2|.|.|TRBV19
TGTGCCAGTAGTATCACCGGGGTCGGGGAGCTGTTTTTT
CASSITGVGELFF
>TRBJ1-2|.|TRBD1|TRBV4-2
TGTGCCAGCAGCCAAGTTGCAGGGGGCCAGGGCTATGGCTACACCTTC
CASSQVAGGQGYGYTF
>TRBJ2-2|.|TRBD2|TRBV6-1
TGTGCCAGCAGGGGGGGGGTGTGGACCGGGGAGCTGTTTTTT
CASRGGVWTGELFF
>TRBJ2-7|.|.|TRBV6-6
TGTGCCAGCAGTTACTCGGCCCCTGGGAGCGAGCAGTACTTC
CASSYSAPGSEQYF